This T cell receptor (beta chain) originates from a study of blood T cell repertoires in COVID-19. Whole-study context: The United States, Italy and Spain supplied acute and convalescent COVID-19 samples. The cDNA or gDNA used as material had been derived from T cells, B-cell-depleted T cells, or PBMCs.

Per the study methods: Reference gene primers were amplified, and this amplification served to estimate nucleated cell counts. Repertoires were generated with immunoSEQ multiplex PCR, while TCRdb's copy carries only in-frame clones and drops some. The V and J calls and the clone size are those of that table, but D and trimming were determined from the DNA. The sample records 200,000 to 250,000 clones, roughly four fifths being singletons. Germline CDR1 and CDR2: MDHEN and SYDVKM. CDR3 length: 16 amino acids. V gave up 5 bases and J gave up 2 bases, with 19 bases separating them. V is TRBV28 and J is TRBJ2-7; D may be TRBD2 (6 bases). The source is a woman between 18 and 29 years old with acute or convalescent COVID-19. Material: peripheral blood. Here the CDR3 reads CASSPLRQGGAYEQYF. In DNA form, the CDR3 reads TGTGCCAGCAGTCCCCTCCGTCAGGGAGGAGCCTACGAGCAGTACTTC.